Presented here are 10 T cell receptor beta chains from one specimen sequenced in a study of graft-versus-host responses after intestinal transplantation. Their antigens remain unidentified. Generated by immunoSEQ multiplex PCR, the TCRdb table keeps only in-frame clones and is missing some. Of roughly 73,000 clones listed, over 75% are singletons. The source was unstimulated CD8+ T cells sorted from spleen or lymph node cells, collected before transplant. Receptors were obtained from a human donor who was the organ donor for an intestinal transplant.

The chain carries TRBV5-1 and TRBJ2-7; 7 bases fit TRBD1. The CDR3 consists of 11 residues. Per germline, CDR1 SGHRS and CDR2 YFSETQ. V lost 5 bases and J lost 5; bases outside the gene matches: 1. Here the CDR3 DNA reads TGCGCCAGCAGACAGGGGCACGAGCAGTACTTC. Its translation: CASRQGHEQYF.

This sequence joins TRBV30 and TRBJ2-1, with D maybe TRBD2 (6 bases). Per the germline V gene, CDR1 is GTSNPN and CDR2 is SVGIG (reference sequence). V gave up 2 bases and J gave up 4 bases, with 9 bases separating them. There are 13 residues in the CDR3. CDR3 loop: CAWSRGEYNEQFF. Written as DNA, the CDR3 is TGTGCCTGGAGTCGCGGGGAGTACAATGAGCAGTTCTTC. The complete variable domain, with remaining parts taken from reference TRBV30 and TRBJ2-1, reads SQTIHQWPATLVQPVGSPLSLECTVEGTSNPNLYWYRQAAGRGLQLLFYSVGIGQISSEVPQNLSASRPQDRQFILSSKKLLLSDSGFYLCAWSRGEYNEQFFGPGTRLTVL.

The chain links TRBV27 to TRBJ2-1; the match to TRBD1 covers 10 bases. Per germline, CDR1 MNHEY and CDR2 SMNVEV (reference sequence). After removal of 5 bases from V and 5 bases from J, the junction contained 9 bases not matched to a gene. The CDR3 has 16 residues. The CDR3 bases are TGTGCCAGCAGTCCTCTGGGGACAGGGGTGGACAATGAGCAGTTCTTC. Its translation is CASSPLGTGVDNEQFF.

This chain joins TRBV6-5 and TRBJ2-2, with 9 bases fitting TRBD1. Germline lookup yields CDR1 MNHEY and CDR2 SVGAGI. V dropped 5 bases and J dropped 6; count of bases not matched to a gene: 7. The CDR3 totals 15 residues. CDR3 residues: CASSRGTGFAGELFF. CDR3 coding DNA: TGTGCCAGCAGTAGGGGGACAGGGTTCGCCGGGGAGCTGTTTTTT.

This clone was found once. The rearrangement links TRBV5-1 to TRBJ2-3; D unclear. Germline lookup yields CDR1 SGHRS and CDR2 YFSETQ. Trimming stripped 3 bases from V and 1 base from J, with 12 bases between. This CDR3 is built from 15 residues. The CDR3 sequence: CASSSPELGTDTQYF. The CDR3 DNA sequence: TGCGCCAGCAGCTCTCCCGAGCTCGGCACAGATACGCAGTATTTT.

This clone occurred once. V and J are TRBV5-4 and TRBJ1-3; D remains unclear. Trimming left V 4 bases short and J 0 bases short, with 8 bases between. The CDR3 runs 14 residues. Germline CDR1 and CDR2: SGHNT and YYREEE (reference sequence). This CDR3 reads CASSPWSSGNTIYF. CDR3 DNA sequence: TGTGCCAGCAGCCCCTGGAGCTCTGGAAACACCATATATTTT.

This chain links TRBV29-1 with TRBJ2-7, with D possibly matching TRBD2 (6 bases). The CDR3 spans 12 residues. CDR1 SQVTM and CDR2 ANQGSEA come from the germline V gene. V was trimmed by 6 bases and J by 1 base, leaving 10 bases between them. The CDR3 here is CSVSGQSYEQYF. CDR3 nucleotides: TGCAGCGTAAGCGGGCAGTCCTACGAGCAGTACTTC.

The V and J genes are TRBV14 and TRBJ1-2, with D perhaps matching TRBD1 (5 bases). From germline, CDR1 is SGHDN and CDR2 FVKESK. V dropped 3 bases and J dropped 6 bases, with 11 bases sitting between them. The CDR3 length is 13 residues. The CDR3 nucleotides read TGTGCCAGCAGCCATTCTACGGGACATGGCTACACCTTC. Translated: CASSHSTGHGYTF.

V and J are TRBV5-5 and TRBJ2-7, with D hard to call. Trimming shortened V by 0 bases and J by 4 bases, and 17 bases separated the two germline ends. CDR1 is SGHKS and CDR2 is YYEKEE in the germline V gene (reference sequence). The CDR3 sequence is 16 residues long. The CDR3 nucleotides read TGTGCCAGCAGCTTGGCCCCCCGGAGTATATCATACGAGCAGTACTTC. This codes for CASSLAPRSISYEQYF.

In DNA, the CDR3 is TGCGCCAGCAGCGAGGGACAGGGGGCTCGTGGGGAGCTGTTTTTT. Translated: CASSEGQGARGELFF. The gene calls are TRBV5-1 and TRBJ2-2, with 12 bases that match TRBD1. CDR3 length: 15 amino acids. CDR1 SGHRS and CDR2 YFSETQ come from the germline V gene. With 4 bases clipped from V and 8 bases from J, the junction kept 6 bases outside the gene matches.